This T cell receptor beta chain was recovered during a study of cytomegalovirus exposure and HLA in healthy donors (dated by TCRdb to about 2017). As for the study more broadly: In an earlier analysis of fewer than 750 of the donors, 276 Gb of sequence data and approximately 100 million unique TCR beta sequences from about 180 million T cells were reported. Across about 370 genotyped donors of the cohort, an average of roughly 250,000 unique TCR beta nucleotide sequences per donor were sequenced, and about a sixth of those sequences were non-productive. Using immunosequencing, the study profiled T cell repertoires from roughly 650 subjects and related those repertoires to cytomegalovirus serostatus. All discovery cohort repertoires had been generated on a single sequencing platform. Five DR-DQ haplotypes were handled as single units for association and clustering, since linkage in the cohort was strong. Rather than drawing on any new phenotypic data, the later analysis identified candidate immune exposures from TCR beta sequences and the way those sequences occurred across donors. In addition to the first cohort of 500 to 850 subjects, a separate validation cohort of 130 or so different subjects was used. In a later genetic analysis, genome-wide SNP genotypes for 398 of the 666 donors were used, and that subset was treated as a discovery cohort. The aim of the study was to test whether cataloging public T cell receptors could identify signatures of past pathogen exposure. Typing coverage varied by locus: about 629-630 donors for A, B, C, DRB1 and DQB1; approximately 520 for DQA1; more than 600 for DPA1; some 470 for DPB1. A later analysis re-examined previously published TCR beta repertoires from hundreds of donors and added high-resolution HLA genotyping to investigate patterns of TCR occurrence. The genetic ancestry cluster associated with self-reported Caucasian donors included 81% of the roughly 380 genotyped donors. Donor age, sex, ethnicity and CMV serostatus were compiled together with the repertoire data. To predict cytomegalovirus infection status, the study brought together high-throughput TCR immunosequencing, statistical association of individual TCRs with disease status, and machine learning. An earlier analysis of 587 of the donors applied high-throughput TCR beta sequencing to assess whether each TCR beta V gene segment acted as functional or pseudogenic. An early release covering more than 500 HLA-typed donors comprised 250 to 350 gigabases of sequencing data and about 90 million unique TCR sequences. Class I and class II HLA loci were covered by the typing at four-digit resolution. The paper as a whole reports these results and caveats: The classifier was reported to diagnose cytomegalovirus status with high specificity and sensitivity in both the original and validation cohorts. A few of the identified cytomegalovirus-associated TCR beta chains were confirmed in vitro to be specific for cytomegalovirus antigens. In a later analysis, HLA-associated TCR beta chains were found to be more clonally expanded and to have lower generation probabilities than equally common non-associated chains. When HLA alleles, especially DR and DQ, strongly co-occurred, attributing TCR associations to individual alleles was difficult. A cluster of highly shared sequence variants was judged likely to be a technical artifact of the sequencing pipeline. Because HLA typing was unavailable for some donors at each locus, only the typed subset was used in association tests. The earlier analysis of 587 of the donors excluded roughly 17 rarely observed V segments, including chromosome 9 orphons, because counts were too low. Most CMV-associated TCR beta chains appeared to be HLA-restricted in a later analysis, and the HLA associations seemed to be driven largely by CMV exposure. Broadly in line with IMGT annotations, most TCR beta V segments showed up in productive rearrangements about 87% or about 30% of the time in an earlier analysis of around 600 of the donors. The study listed around 160 TCR beta chains as associated with cytomegalovirus. Because the 87-base-pair reads could not distinguish some IMGT-functional V segments, including TRBV6-2 and TRBV6-3, those segments were excluded. Only TCR beta chains were sequenced in this cohort, and the absence of alpha or paired-chain data limited detectable features. CMV serostatus was the only immune exposure information available for the cohort. In a later genetic analysis, fewer N-insertions in productive TCRs were reported among donors in an Asian-associated ancestry cluster than the approximately 630-donor mean. In a later analysis, the rate of TCR association differed among HLA loci, with DRB1 alleles having the most associated TCRs and HLA-C alleles having the fewest. Roughly uniform sequencing depth across donors was assumed in presence/absence analyses, although this assumption may not hold. A further reported finding was that TCR beta sequences accurately predicted the HLA-A and HLA-B alleles for most subjects in the first cohort. In a later analysis, several top co-occurrence clusters were reported to appear linked to parvovirus B19, influenza, CMV and Epstein-Barr virus. V-gene and J-gene trimming of TCR beta chains was associated with a missense DCLRE1C variant in a later genetic analysis, and the association was replicated in an independent cohort. A later analysis associated about 17,000 TCR beta sequences with specific HLA alleles at a false discovery rate of 0.05. According to the authors, the approach could potentially be generalized to other disease states and immunological phenotypes. While some public TCRs were present in many individuals, most TCR sequences turned up only very rarely across donors. Correlated functional status among segregating V segments might be attributable to linkage disequilibrium, but an unknown experimental factor could not be ruled out.

Preparation of the library involved the immunoSEQ multiplex PCR assay. A mixture of 60 forward primers for TCR Vbeta segments and 13 reverse primers for TCR Jbeta segments was used in the multiplex PCR. Amplification of the CDR3 region of rearranged TCR beta genes was performed with a multiplex PCR assay on genomic DNA. On the Illumina HiSeq System, the amplified TCR beta libraries were sequenced as 87-base-pair reads. Under the source paper's analysis protocol: Across the 640 or so repertoires, a later analysis counted approximately 83 million unique TCR beta chains, 9.5 million to 12 million of which were shared by at least two donors. Raw reads were error-corrected and collapsed into unique sequences with a nearest-neighbor algorithm that merged closely related sequences to remove PCR and sequencing errors. Alignment of CDR3 sequences to IMGT reference sequences was used to assign V, D and J gene segments. For a sequence to be retained, at least a six-nucleotide match to both a V gene segment and a J gene segment was required. Rearrangements were called productive when the CDR3 lacked stop codons and stayed in frame with V and J; all others were non-productive. CDR3 was defined according to IMGT convention as the region running from the second conserved V-encoded cysteine to the conserved J-encoded phenylalanine. Sequences without an unambiguous match to a single V gene segment were excluded from the earlier analysis of 450 to 650 of the donors. In an earlier analysis of around 600 of the donors, V segments were called functional above 56.7% productive rearrangements and were called segregating when the between-donor standard deviation exceeded 5%. To diagnose cytomegalovirus status from the catalog of TCR beta chain sequences, a statistical classification framework was built. A later analysis assigned V and J genes by comparing TCR nucleotide sequences with IMGT/GENE-DB human TR gene sequences. A later analysis assigned CDR3 sequences and most-parsimonious VDJ recombination scenarios with the TCRdist pipeline. In a later analysis, each TCR beta chain was defined by its CDR3 amino acid sequence together with its V-gene family, and reads lacking a unique V-gene family were excluded. To address suspected cross-contamination and a sequencing artifact, a later analysis removed a few hundred highly shared, low-generation-probability nucleotide sequences. For each public chain, a later analysis derived a clonal expansion index from normalized ranks of inferred template counts within each repertoire. In a later analysis, generation probabilities were computed using a VDJ recombination model fitted to out-of-frame rearrangements, and the results were checked against IGoR. In a later analysis, hypergeometric tests were used to score TCR-TCR, TCR-HLA and TCR-CMV co-occurrence, with a repertoire-size bias correction applied to TCR pairs. In a later analysis, false discovery rates were estimated by permuting HLA or CMV assignments 20 times. In a later analysis, co-occurring TCRs were grouped with DBSCAN, and TCRdist sequence similarity was added when clustering was performed within HLA-allele-positive subsets. Repertoires with fewer than 30,000 or more than 120,000 public chains were left out of co-occurrence clustering, as were a few repertoires with anomalous nucleotide sharing. Held by TCRdb, this immuneACCESS table contains in-frame sequences only and omits some clones. Under half of the omission traces to an unresolved V gene where checked; the cause of the rest is unknown. D and trimming come from the DNA, and the V and J calls and clone size come from that table. Counted in this sample were under 300,000 clones; around 66% of them appeared once. The ten top clones hold under 3% of the sample.

The cohort consisted of hundreds of healthy bone marrow donors. All cohort members were sampled while nominally healthy, although unrecorded immune exposures were likely present. The donor tested CMV seronegative and was one of the 352 seronegative cohort members. Each donor provided a peripheral blood sample, and peripheral blood mononuclear cells were used for TCR beta sequencing. Genomic DNA extraction from the blood cell samples was performed with the Qiagen DNeasy Blood Extraction Kit. The germline V gene (reference sequence) sets CDR1 to SGHKS and CDR2 to YYEKEE. The CDR3, from cysteine to phenylalanine, totals 13 residues. The read is trimmed to its CDR3 DNA, 39 bases read in frame from base 1. V is clipped by 5 bases and J by 0 bases, and the sequence between their germline boundaries is 8 bases long. Comments on this clone: Its recognized antigen is unknown. Per-base quality was not reported, and no clone a single base away is much larger than it.

Recombination linked TRBV5-5 to TRBJ1-1; no D gene is confidently identified. The receptor was derived from a female donor in good health and CMV-seronegative. Sequenced sample: PBMCs. The DNA is as follows: TGTGCCAGCAGGTGGCAGTTGAACACTGAAGCTTTCTTT. Translated, this gives CASRWQLNTEAFF.